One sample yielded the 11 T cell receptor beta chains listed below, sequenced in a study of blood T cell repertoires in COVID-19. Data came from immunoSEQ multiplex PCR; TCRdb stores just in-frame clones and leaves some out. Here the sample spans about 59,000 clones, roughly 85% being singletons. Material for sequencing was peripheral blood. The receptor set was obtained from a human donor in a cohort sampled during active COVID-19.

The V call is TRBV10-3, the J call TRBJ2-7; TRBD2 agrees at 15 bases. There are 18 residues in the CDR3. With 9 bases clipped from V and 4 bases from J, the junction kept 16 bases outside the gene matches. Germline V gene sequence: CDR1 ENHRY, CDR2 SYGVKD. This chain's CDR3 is CAIGTSGGFNSLGYEQYF. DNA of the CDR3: TGTGCCATAGGGACTAGCGGGGGGTTCAACTCGCTAGGATACGAGCAGTACTTC.

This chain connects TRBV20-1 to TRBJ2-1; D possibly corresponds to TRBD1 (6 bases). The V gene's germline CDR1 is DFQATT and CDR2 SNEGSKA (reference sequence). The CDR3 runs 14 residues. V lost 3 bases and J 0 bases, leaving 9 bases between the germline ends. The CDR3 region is CSASQGISYNEQFF. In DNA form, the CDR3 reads TGCAGTGCTAGTCAGGGGATCTCCTACAATGAGCAGTTCTTC.

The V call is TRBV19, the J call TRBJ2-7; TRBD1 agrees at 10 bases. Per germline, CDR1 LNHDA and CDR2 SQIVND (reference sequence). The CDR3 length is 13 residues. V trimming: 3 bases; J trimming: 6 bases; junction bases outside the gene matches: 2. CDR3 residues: CASSMTGGAEQYF. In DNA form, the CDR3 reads TGTGCCAGTAGTATGACAGGGGGCGCCGAGCAGTACTTC.

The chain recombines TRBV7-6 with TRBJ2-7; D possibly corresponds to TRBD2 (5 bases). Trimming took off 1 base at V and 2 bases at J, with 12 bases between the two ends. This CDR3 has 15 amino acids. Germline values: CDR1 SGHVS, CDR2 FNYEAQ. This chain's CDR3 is CASSLERGVTYEQYF. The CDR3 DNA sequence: TGTGCCAGCAGCTTAGAACGGGGAGTCACCTACGAGCAGTACTTC.

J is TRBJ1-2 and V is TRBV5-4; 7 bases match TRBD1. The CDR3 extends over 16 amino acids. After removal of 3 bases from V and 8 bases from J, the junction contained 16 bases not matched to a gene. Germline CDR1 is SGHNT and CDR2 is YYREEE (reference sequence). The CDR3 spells CASSSEGASWAYGYTF. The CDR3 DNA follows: TGTGCCAGCAGCTCGGAGGGGGCCAGCTGGGCTTACGGCTACACCTTC.

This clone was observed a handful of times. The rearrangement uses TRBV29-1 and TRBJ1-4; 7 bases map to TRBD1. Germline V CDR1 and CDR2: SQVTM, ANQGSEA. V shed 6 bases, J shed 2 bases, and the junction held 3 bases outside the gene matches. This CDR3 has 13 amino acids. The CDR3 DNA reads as TGCAGCGTAGCCAGGGGGACTAATGAAAAACTGTTTTTT. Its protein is CSVARGTNEKLFF. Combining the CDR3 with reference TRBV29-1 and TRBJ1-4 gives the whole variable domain SAVISQKPSRDICQRGTSLTIQCQVDSQVTMMFWYRQQPGQSLTLIATANQGSEATYESGFVIDKFPISRPNLTFSTLTVSNMSPEDSSIYLCSVARGTNEKLFFGSGTQLSVL.

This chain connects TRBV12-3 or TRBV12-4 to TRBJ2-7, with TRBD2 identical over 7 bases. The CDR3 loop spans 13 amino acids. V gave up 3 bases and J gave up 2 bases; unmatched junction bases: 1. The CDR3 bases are TGTGCCAGCAGTTTTGGGGGGGCCTACGAGCAGTACTTC. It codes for CASSFGGAYEQYF.

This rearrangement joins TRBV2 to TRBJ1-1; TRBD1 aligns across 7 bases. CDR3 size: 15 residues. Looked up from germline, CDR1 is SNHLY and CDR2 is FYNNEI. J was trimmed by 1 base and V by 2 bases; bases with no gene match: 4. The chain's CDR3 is CASSEQGVENTEAFF. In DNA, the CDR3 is TGTGCCAGCAGTGAACAGGGGGTGGAGAACACTGAAGCTTTCTTT. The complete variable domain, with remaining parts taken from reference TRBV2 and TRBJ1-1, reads EPEVTQTPSHQVTQMGQEVILRCVPISNHLYFYWYRQILGQKVEFLVSFYNNEISEKSEIFDDQFSVERPDGSNFTLKIRSTKLEDSAMYFCASSEQGVENTEAFFGQGTRLTVV.

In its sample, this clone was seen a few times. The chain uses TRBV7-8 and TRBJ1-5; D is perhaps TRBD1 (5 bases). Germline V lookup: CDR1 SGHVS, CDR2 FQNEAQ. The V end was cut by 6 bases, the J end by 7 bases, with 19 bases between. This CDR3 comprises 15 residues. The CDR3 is CASSRGQGVGQPQHF. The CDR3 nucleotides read TGTGCCAGCAGTAGAGGCCAGGGTGTAGGGCAGCCCCAGCATTTT.

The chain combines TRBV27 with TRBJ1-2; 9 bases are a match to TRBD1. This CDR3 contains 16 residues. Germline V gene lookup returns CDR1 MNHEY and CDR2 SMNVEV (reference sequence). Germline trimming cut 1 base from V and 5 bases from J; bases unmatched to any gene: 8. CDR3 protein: CASSLYRGQPVYGYTF. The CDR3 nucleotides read TGTGCCAGCAGTTTATACAGGGGGCAACCGGTTTATGGCTACACCTTC.

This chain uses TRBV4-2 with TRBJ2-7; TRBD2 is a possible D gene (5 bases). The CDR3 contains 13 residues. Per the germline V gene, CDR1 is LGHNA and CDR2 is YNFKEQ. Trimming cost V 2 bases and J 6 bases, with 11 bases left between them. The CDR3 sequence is CASSQTGRGEQYF. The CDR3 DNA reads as TGTGCCAGCAGCCAAACGGGCCGGGGCGAGCAGTACTTC.